This TCR beta chain was found in a study of neurological immune-mediated disorders. CDR3 length equals 12 residues. V lost 4 bases and J 4 bases, leaving 7 bases between the germline ends. Germline values: CDR1 WSHSY, CDR2 SAAADI. TCRdb redid the calling of the 5' RACE reads with MiXCR, one entry per CDR3 protein. The sample contains roughly 67,000 distinct CDR3 sequences, over 4% of which appear only once. J is TRBJ2-5 and V is TRBV10-2; D is uncertain. The sequencing input was PBMCs. The sequence was obtained from a man in his fifties with multiple sclerosis. The CDR3 DNA is TGCGCCAGCAGTGGTACGGGAGAGACCCAGTACTTC. Protein: CASSGTGETQYF.